The 6 T cell receptor beta chains below come from one sample, sequenced in a study of cytomegalovirus exposure and HLA in healthy donors. The method was immunoSEQ multiplex PCR; TCRdb's version includes in-frame clones alone and lacks a portion of them. Counted here are 150,000 to 200,000 clones, 89% occurring once; the ten biggest clones make up 10%. The sample comprised PBMCs. The receptors here all came from a woman aged 18 to 35 in good health and CMV-seropositive.

This clone was detected only once. The V and J genes are TRBV27 and TRBJ1-2; possible D gene TRBD1, 5 bases. The V gene's germline CDR1 is MNHEY and CDR2 SMNVEV (reference sequence). The V end was cut by 2 bases, the J end by 3 bases, with 13 bases between. The CDR3 is 15 amino acids. The CDR3 protein is CASSLGQGAYYGYTF. DNA for the CDR3: TGTGCCAGCAGTTTAGGACAAGGGGCGTACTATGGCTACACCTTC.

The J gene is TRBJ2-5, the V gene TRBV11-1, with 10 positions matching TRBD1. Trimming took 4 bases from V and 10 from J; bases not matched to a gene: 12. The CDR3 contains 15 residues. Germline CDR1 and CDR2: SGHAT and FQDESV (reference sequence). The CDR3 reads CASSSRDRGNWDQYF. CDR3 nucleotide sequence: TGTGCCAGCAGCTCCCGGGACAGGGGTAATTGGGACCAGTACTTC.

V is TRBV5-1 and J is TRBJ2-7, with TRBD1 identical over 7 bases. V lost 8 bases to trimming and J lost 0 bases; unmatched junction nucleotides: 11. CDR1 is SGHRS, CDR2 YFSETQ, per germline. The CDR3 runs to 15 residues. CDR3 nucleotides: TGCGCCAGTATGAAGGGACAGAGAATCTCCTACGAGCAGTACTTC. It is translated as CASMKGQRISYEQYF. The entire variable domain, with the rest obtained from reference TRBV5-1 and TRBJ2-7, is as follows: KAGVTQTPRYLIKTRGQQVTLSCSPISGHRSVSWYQQTPGQGLQFLFEYFSETQRNKGNFPGRFSGRQFSNSRSEMNVSTLELGDSALYLCASMKGQRISYEQYFGPGTRLTVT.

This clone occurred once. The gene calls are TRBV2 and TRBJ2-1; 9 bases line up with TRBD1. With 3 bases clipped from V and 6 bases from J, the junction kept 9 bases outside the gene matches. The germline gives CDR1 SNHLY, CDR2 FYNNEI. This CDR3 has 16 amino acids. The CDR3 loop is CASSDGGTGFGNEQFF. CDR3 DNA: TGTGCCAGCAGTGACGGTGGGACAGGGTTTGGCAATGAGCAGTTCTTC.

The rearrangement joins TRBV2 to TRBJ1-5, with 11 bases lining up with TRBD1. Per germline, CDR1 SNHLY and CDR2 FYNNEI. The V segment lost 8 bases and the J segment 6 bases; nucleotides outside the gene matches: 3. This CDR3 region has 13 residues. This CDR3 is CASRTGGSQPQHF. The CDR3 DNA reads as TGTGCCAGCCGGACAGGGGGCAGTCAGCCCCAGCATTTT.

The chain has TRBV28 and TRBJ1-1; no firm D call. Looked up from germline, CDR1 is MDHEN and CDR2 is SYDVKM. CDR3 size: 11 residues. V was trimmed by 8 bases and J by 4 bases, leaving 8 bases between them. CDR3 loop: CASQTTTEAFF. CDR3 bases: TGTGCCAGCCAAACAACCACTGAAGCTTTCTTT.